The 20 T cell receptor beta chains given below trace back to one sample, sequenced in a study of cytomegalovirus exposure and HLA in healthy donors. Researchers ran the PCR with 60 Vbeta and 13 Jbeta primers. TCRdb's copy holds only in-frame clones and misses some; the assay was immunoSEQ multiplex PCR. Seen here are around 67,000 clones, roughly 69% observed once, and the top ten hold around 3.1%. Source material: PBMCs. The source of these receptors is a woman aged 50 to 65 in good health and CMV-seronegative.

The J gene is TRBJ2-5, the V gene TRBV9; 11 nucleotides align to TRBD1. Germline assignment: CDR1 SGDLS and CDR2 YYNGEE. V trimming: 3 bases; J trimming: 4 bases; junction bases outside the gene matches: 8. The CDR3 covers 16 residues. The CDR3 DNA reads TGTGCCAGCAGCGCCCGCCCGGGACAGGGGGGAGAGACCCAGTACTTC. Translation gives CASSARPGQGGETQYF.

This clone was counted only a few times. The rearrangement links TRBV28 to TRBJ2-7; tentatively, D is TRBD2 (6 bases). The CDR3 sequence is 14 residues long. Trimming left V 5 bases short and J 0 bases short, with 11 bases between. Germline assignment: CDR1 MDHEN and CDR2 SYDVKM. The CDR3 reads CASSTGLFSYEQYF. The CDR3 coding sequence is TGTGCCAGCAGTACGGGACTCTTCTCCTACGAGCAGTACTTC. The whole variable domain, filled in from reference TRBV28 and TRBJ2-7, reads DVKVTQSSRYLVKRTGEKVFLECVQDMDHENMFWYRQDPGLGLRLIYFSYDVKMKEKGDIPEGYSVSREKKERFSLILESASTNQTSMYLCASSTGLFSYEQYFGPGTRLTVT.

This clone was counted a single time. The chain has TRBV18 and TRBJ2-1, with 9 bases aligning to TRBD1. The CDR3 runs 14 residues. The germline gives CDR1 KGHSH, CDR2 LQKENI. V lost 3 bases to trimming and J lost 9 bases; unmatched junction nucleotides: 6. CDR3 nucleotide sequence: TGTGCCAGCTCACCGCGGGACAGGGCCAGTGAGCAGTTCTTC. Its translation is CASSPRDRASEQFF.

The chain is built from TRBV18 and TRBJ2-5; no clear D. Germline values: CDR1 KGHSH, CDR2 LQKENI. V was trimmed by 2 bases and J by 5 bases, leaving 9 bases between them. The length of the CDR3 is 13 residues. The CDR3 nucleotides read TGTGCCAGCTCACCAACAAACGGGGAGACCCAGTACTTC. Translation gives CASSPTNGETQYF.

The gene calls are TRBV4-1 and TRBJ2-5, with TRBD2 identical over 10 bases. J was trimmed by 3 bases and V by 4 bases; bases with no gene match: 2. The germline V gene has CDR1 MGHRA and CDR2 YSYEKL. The CDR3 is made up of 14 amino acids. The CDR3 protein is CASSRGTSEETQYF. CDR3 DNA: TGCGCCAGCAGCCGAGGGACTAGCGAAGAGACCCAGTACTTC.

This clone was seen a handful of times. V and J are TRBV19 and TRBJ1-1; 7 bases are shared with TRBD1. Germline V gene sequence: CDR1 LNHDA, CDR2 SQIVND (reference sequence). The CDR3 is 15 residues long. Losses at the gene ends were 6 bases for V and 6 bases for J; bases not matched to a gene: 13. Here the CDR3 DNA reads TGTGCCAGTAGGCAAGAAGGCAGGGGGAGCGCTGAAGCTTTCTTT. Translation: CASRQEGRGSAEAFF.

The gene calls are TRBV27 and TRBJ2-7; D possibly corresponds to TRBD1 (6 bases). The germline V gene encodes CDR1 MNHEY and CDR2 SMNVEV (reference sequence). There are 15 residues in the CDR3. V lost 4 bases to trimming and J lost 1 base, with 14 bases between them. CDR3 in DNA: TGTGCCAGCAGTTATGGCAGGGGCCCATCCTACGAGCAGTACTTC. Its translation: CASSYGRGPSYEQYF.

This clone has only a few counts. J is TRBJ1-2 and V is TRBV7-2, with unresolved D. CDR3 length: 13 amino acids. Trimming left V 5 bases short and J 7 bases short, with 14 bases between. Germline lookup yields CDR1 SGHTA and CDR2 FQGNSA. CDR3 amino acids: CASSPVAGGGYTF. In DNA, the CDR3 is TGTGCCAGCAGCCCGGTCGCAGGAGGTGGCTACACCTTC.

V gene TRBV7-9 combines with J gene TRBJ2-1; 9 positions match TRBD1. The CDR3 totals 14 residues. Losses at the gene ends were 8 bases for V and 1 base for J; bases not matched to a gene: 3. CDR1 is SEHNR, CDR2 FQNEAQ, per germline (reference sequence). CDR3 DNA sequence: TGTGCCAGCCTGACAGGGGGATCCTACAATGAGCAGTTCTTC. Its protein product is CASLTGGSYNEQFF. Drawing the rest from reference TRBV7-9 and TRBJ2-1, the complete variable domain is DTGVSQNPRHKITKRGQNVTFRCDPISEHNRLYWYRQTLGQGPEFLTYFQNEAQLEKSRLLSDRFSAERPKGSFSTLEIQRTEQGDSAMYLCASLTGGSYNEQFFGPGTRLTVL.

The chain links TRBV13 to TRBJ2-1, with TRBD1 identical over 7 bases. The V gene's germline CDR1 is PRHDT and CDR2 FYEKMQ (reference sequence). The CDR3 spans 15 residues. Trimming removed 8 bases from V and 5 bases from J; junction bases left unmatched: 12. The CDR3 spells CASCLRQGPDNEQFF. The CDR3 nucleotides read TGTGCCAGCTGTCTCCGACAGGGCCCTGACAATGAGCAGTTCTTC.

The CDR3 loop reads CASTKGTVGETQYF. In DNA form, the CDR3 reads TGTGCCAGCACCAAGGGGACAGTAGGGGAGACCCAGTACTTC. J is TRBJ2-5 and V is TRBV21-1; TRBD1 is taken as the D call from the table, unchecked against the DNA. TRBV21-1 is a pseudogene locus. This CDR3 comprises 14 residues.

The chain uses TRBV4-3 and TRBJ2-5; possibly TRBD2 for D (7 bases). Trimming cost V 1 base and J 5 bases, with 20 bases left between them. CDR1 is LGHNA and CDR2 is YSLEER in the germline V gene. CDR3 size: 17 residues. The CDR3 bases are TGCGCCAGCAGCCAAGGGGGTTTGGGGGGGGCTTGGGAGACCCAGTACTTC. Encoded protein: CASSQGGLGGAWETQYF.

This chain connects TRBV15 to TRBJ1-4; D may be TRBD1 (6 bases). The CDR3 loop spans 17 amino acids. V was shortened by 0 bases and J by 6 bases, with 17 bases between the two germline ends. In germline, CDR1 is LNHNV, CDR2 YYDKDF (reference sequence). The CDR3 loop is CATSRDSREGVYEKLFF. As DNA, the CDR3 is TGTGCCACCAGCAGAGATTCGAGGGAGGGGGTATATGAAAAACTGTTTTTT.

V and J are TRBV29-1 and TRBJ2-7, with 8 bases that match TRBD2. The CDR3 is 12 residues long. J was trimmed by 4 bases and V by 4 bases; bases with no gene match: 3. Germline assignment: CDR1 SQVTM and CDR2 ANQGSEA. CDR3 bases: TGCAGCGTTGTTAGCGGGACATACGAGCAGTACTTC. Protein product: CSVVSGTYEQYF.

V is TRBV29-1 and J is TRBJ1-6; D gene ambiguous. Looked up from germline, CDR1 is SQVTM and CDR2 is ANQGSEA. The CDR3 runs 13 residues. With 4 bases removed from V and 7 bases from J, the gap between germline ends came to 11 bases. Written as DNA, the CDR3 is TGCAGCGTTGGGGAGGGCCAGAATTCACCCCTCCACTTT. This gives the protein CSVGEGQNSPLHF.

The rearrangement links TRBV7-2 to TRBJ1-5, with D possibly being TRBD1 (5 bases). Trimming removed 3 bases from V and 2 bases from J, with 14 bases in between. The CDR3 is 16 residues long. Germline CDR1 and CDR2: SGHTA and FQGNSA. CDR3 nucleotide sequence: TGTGCCAGCAGCTTCAGGGTAGGGAATGGCAATCAGCCCCAGCATTTT. Translation: CASSFRVGNGNQPQHF.

CDR3 sequence reads: CASSYSTQGQTYEQYF. CDR3 sequence (DNA): TGTGCCAGCAGTTACTCGACCCAGGGTCAGACCTACGAGCAGTACTTC. This rearrangement joins TRBV6-6 to TRBJ2-7, with D maybe TRBD1 (5 bases). The CDR3 length is 16 residues. Germline V gives CDR1 MNHNY, CDR2 SVGAGI (reference sequence). V was shortened by 0 bases and J by 2 bases, with 14 bases between the two germline ends.

This clone is a singleton in its sample. V usage is TRBV5-1 and J usage is TRBJ2-3; D possibly corresponds to TRBD1 (5 bases). Germline V gene data show CDR1 as SGHRS and CDR2 as YFSETQ. This CDR3 contains 17 residues. The ends were cut back, 0 bases at V and 0 bases at J, with 14 bases in the middle. Written as DNA, the CDR3 is TGCGCCAGCAGCTTGGGCCCACAGGTTGGGAGCACAGATACGCAGTATTTT. Translating gives CASSLGPQVGSTDTQYF.

This chain links TRBV6-5 with TRBJ2-7; 8 nucleotides agree with TRBD2. The CDR3 extends over 14 amino acids. Germline V gene lookup returns CDR1 MNHEY and CDR2 SVGAGI. The V segment lost 2 bases and the J segment 0 bases; nucleotides outside the gene matches: 0. The CDR3 DNA follows: TGTGCCAGCAGTTACAGCGGGAGCTCCTACGAGCAGTACTTC. Translating gives CASSYSGSSYEQYF.

The chain uses TRBV7-6 and TRBJ2-7; 8 nucleotides align to TRBD1. Germline V gene sequence: CDR1 SGHVS, CDR2 FNYEAQ. This CDR3 comprises 16 residues. With 6 bases clipped from V and 2 bases from J, the junction kept 12 bases outside the gene matches. DNA of the CDR3: TGTGCCAGCAGTTCAATCCCGGGACAGGCCCCCTACGAGCAGTACTTC. Amino acid sequence: CASSSIPGQAPYEQYF. The full variable domain, in which reference TRBV7-6 and TRBJ2-7 provide the parts outside the CDR3, is GAGVSQSPRYKVTKRGQDVALRCDPISGHVSLYWYRQALGQGPEFLTYFNYEAQQDKSGLPNDRFSAERPEGSISTLTIQRTEQRDSAMYRCASSSIPGQAPYEQYFGPGTRLTVT.